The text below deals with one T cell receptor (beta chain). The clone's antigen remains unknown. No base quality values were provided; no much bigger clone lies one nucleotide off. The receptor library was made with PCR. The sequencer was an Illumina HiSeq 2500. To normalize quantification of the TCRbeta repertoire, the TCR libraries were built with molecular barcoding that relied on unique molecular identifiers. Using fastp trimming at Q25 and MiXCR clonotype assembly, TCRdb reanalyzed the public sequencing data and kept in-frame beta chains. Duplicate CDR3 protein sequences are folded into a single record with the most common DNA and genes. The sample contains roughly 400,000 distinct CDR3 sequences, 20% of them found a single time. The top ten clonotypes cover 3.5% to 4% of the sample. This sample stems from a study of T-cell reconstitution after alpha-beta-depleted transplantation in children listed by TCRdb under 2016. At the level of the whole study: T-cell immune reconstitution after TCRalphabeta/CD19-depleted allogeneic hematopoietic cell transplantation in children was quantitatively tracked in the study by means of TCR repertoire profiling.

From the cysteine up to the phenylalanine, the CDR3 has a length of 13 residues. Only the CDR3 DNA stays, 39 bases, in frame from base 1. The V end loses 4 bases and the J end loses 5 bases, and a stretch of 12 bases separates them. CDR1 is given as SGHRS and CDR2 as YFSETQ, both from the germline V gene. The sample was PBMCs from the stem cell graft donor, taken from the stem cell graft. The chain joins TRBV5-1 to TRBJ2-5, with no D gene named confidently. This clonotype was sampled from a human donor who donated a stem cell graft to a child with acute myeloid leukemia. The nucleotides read TGCGCCAGCAGCGAGGAGTCCTTGGAGACCCAGTACTTC. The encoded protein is CASSEESLETQYF.